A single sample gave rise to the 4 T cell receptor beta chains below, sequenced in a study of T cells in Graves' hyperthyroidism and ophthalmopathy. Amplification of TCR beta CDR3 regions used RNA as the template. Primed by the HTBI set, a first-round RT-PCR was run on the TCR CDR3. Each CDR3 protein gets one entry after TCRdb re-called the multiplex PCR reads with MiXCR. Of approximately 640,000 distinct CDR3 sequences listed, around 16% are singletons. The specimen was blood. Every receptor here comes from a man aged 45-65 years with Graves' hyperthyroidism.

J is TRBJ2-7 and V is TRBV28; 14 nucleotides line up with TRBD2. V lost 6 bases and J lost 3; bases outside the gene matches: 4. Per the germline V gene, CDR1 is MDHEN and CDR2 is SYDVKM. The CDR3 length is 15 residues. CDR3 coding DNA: TGTGCCAGCAGATATGGGACTAGCGGGAGCTACGAGCAGTACTTC. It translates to CASRYGTSGSYEQYF.

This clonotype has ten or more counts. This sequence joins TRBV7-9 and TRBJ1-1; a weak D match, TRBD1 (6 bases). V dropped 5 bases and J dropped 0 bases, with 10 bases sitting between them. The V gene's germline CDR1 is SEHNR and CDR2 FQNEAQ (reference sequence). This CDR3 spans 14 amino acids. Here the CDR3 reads CASSPDSMNTEAFF. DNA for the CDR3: TGTGCCAGCAGCCCGGACAGCATGAACACTGAAGCTTTCTTT.

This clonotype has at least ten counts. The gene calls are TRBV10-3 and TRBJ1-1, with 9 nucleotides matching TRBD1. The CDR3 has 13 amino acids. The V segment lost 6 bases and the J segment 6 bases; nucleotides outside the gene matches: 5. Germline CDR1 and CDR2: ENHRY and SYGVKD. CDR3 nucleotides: TGTGCCATCAGCCGGGACAGGGACGCTGAAGCTTTCTTT. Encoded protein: CAISRDRDAEAFF.

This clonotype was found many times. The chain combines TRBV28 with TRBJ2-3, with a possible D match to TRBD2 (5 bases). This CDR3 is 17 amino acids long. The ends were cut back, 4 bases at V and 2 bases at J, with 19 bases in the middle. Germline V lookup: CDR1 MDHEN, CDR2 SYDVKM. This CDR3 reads CASSSPLERTATDTQYF. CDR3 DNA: TGTGCCAGCAGTTCCCCCTTAGAGCGGACCGCCACAGATACGCAGTATTTT.